Included here is one TCR beta chain sequence, with context. It lacks a known antigen. Per-nucleotide qualities are absent, and no much larger clonotype sits a single base away. Separate from the approximately 730-subject first cohort, the validation cohort of 90 to 150 subjects was the group to which the donors belonged. The data derive from a study of cytomegalovirus exposure and HLA in healthy donors (dated by TCRdb to between 2016 and 2019). As for the study more broadly: The 650 to 800 repertoires of the first cohort and the 110 or so validation repertoires were produced on the same platform, according to a later analysis. The study was designed to test whether signatures of past pathogen exposure could be identified by cataloging public T cell receptors. A separate validation cohort of 90 to 150 different subjects was used in addition to the 666-subject first cohort. High-throughput TCR immunosequencing, statistical association of individual TCRs with disease status, and machine learning were combined to predict cytomegalovirus infection status.

The library was generated by the immunoSEQ multiplex PCR assay. As for the authors' bioinformatics: A statistical classification framework was built for diagnosing cytomegalovirus status from the catalog of TCR beta chain sequences. As stored in TCRdb, this immuneACCESS dataset retains in-frame rearrangements with V and J assigned. A fraction of the clones does not appear; measured against another copy, unresolved V genes explain less than half of the discrepancy, and the remainder lacks a known reason. V, J and clone size are those of that table, while D and trimming were read from the DNA. The sample table records 85,000 to 130,000 clones; around 89% of these occur just once. In total, the top ten clones hold around 1.9% of the sample. Results the study describes overall, beyond this receptor: Most TCR sequences were seen in very few donors, while some public TCRs were found in many individuals. In vitro tests confirmed that a few of the cytomegalovirus-associated TCR beta chains recognize cytomegalovirus antigens. It was suggested by the authors that the approach could potentially be generalized to other disease states and immunological phenotypes. In both the original and validation cohorts, the classifier was reported to diagnose cytomegalovirus status with high specificity and sensitivity. In a later analysis, TCRs clustered in the first cohort were found to also tend to co-occur in the roughly 110 validation repertoires, with 90% to 95% of cluster scores above 0. In the study, around 160 TCR beta chains were listed as associated with cytomegalovirus. A later analysis had no HLA typing for the validation cohort, so co-occurrence there was scored across all 110 or so repertoires.

Spanning cysteine to phenylalanine, the CDR3 consists of 13 amino acids. Only CDR3 DNA remains: 39 bases, in frame from the first base. The junction carries 9 bases between V and J, which are trimmed by 2 bases and 5 bases respectively. The CDR1 and CDR2 encoded by the germline V gene are SGHRS and YFSETQ. The rearranged segments are TRBV5-1 and TRBJ2-3; the D gene cannot be named for sure. This clonotype was obtained from a woman aged 18-29 years in good health and CMV-seropositive. The sequenced material came from PBMCs. The DNA sequence is TGCGCCAGCAGCTTTTTGACACAAGATACGCAGTATTTT. This sequence encodes CASSFLTQDTQYF. The variable domain in full, with residues beyond the CDR3 obtained from the reference TRBV5-1 and TRBJ2-3 genes, is KAGVTQTPRYLIKTRGQQVTLSCSPISGHRSVSWYQQTPGQGLQFLFEYFSETQRNKGNFPGRFSGRQFSNSRSEMNVSTLELGDSALYLCASSFLTQDTQYFGPGTRLTVL.